This paragraph covers one TCR beta chain sequence. Its antigen is as yet unknown. Trimming took 3 bases from V and 0 from J; bases not matched to a gene: 6. From germline, CDR1 is PRHDT and CDR2 FYEKMQ (reference sequence). The CDR3 contains 18 residues. Healthy Caucasians, and only they, were the donors. The data derive from a study of identical twins. The study, taken as a whole, reports: There was more out-of-frame TCR alpha sharing in monozygotic twins than models estimated. A cross-sectional statistical analysis, not follow-up of the same donors, supported the conclusions. Because invariant MAIT and iNKT cells could be present, zero-insertion analyses could be partly confounded.

TCRdb re-called the 5' RACE reads with MiXCR, one entry per CDR3 protein. The sample lists about 890,000 distinct CDR3 sequences; 10% to 15% were seen once. These same data were also listed under a study on yellow fever vaccine responses in identical twins.

This sequence originates from a woman younger than 30 in good health. The material sequenced was PBMCs. The chain joins TRBV13 to TRBJ2-1, with 12 bases fitting TRBD2. The CDR3, as DNA: TGTGCCAGCAGCTTGACTAGCGGGGGCCTAAGCTCCTACAATGAGCAGTTCTTC. Encoded protein: CASSLTSGGLSSYNEQFF.